This T cell receptor (beta chain) appears in the sequencing data of a study of shared clonotypes between healthy human individuals. Study-level points and caveats: The represented genetic and exposure-history diversity was limited by the small number of donors. Investigators expected sequencing depth to affect clonotype sharing among donors.

As for this clone: The target antigen is unknown.

Several immunoSEQ plates received, in even portions, the genomic DNA of each subset. The method was immunoSEQ multiplex PCR; TCRdb's version includes in-frame clones alone and lacks a portion of them. There are fewer than 1.6 million clones in the sample; roughly 98.5% occur only once, and 0.36% lies in the top ten. The receptor's source is a man under 40 in good health. Sequencing was done on a sample of naive CD4+ T cells sorted from blood. Subset reported: CD45RA+ positively selected.

The CDR3 nucleotides read TGTGCCAGCAGCCAGATGGTAGCGGGAGGTTACAATGAGCAGTTCTTC. Translating it yields CASSQMVAGGYNEQFF. J is TRBJ2-1 and V is TRBV7-2, with 10 positions matching TRBD2. V trimming: 5 bases; J trimming: 4 bases; junction bases outside the gene matches: 8. CDR1 and CDR2 from the germline V gene are SGHTA and FQGNSA. The length of the CDR3 is 16 residues.